This T cell receptor (beta chain) was sequenced in a study of beta chain features in type 1 diabetes. Germline assignment: CDR1 SGHAT and CDR2 FQNNGV. This CDR3 comprises 13 residues. The V end was cut by 5 bases, the J end by 6 bases, with 13 bases between. Findings of the study overall: The cDNA sequencing approach could over-represent high-TCR-expressing cells. It was among patients, rather than healthy donors, that naive, central memory and Treg TCRB repertoires appeared more similar.

Expressed TCRB transcripts got sequenced, as all isolated RNA was reverse transcribed. Measured with immunoSEQ multiplex PCR; TCRdb has only the in-frame clones, and not every one. The sample yields 200,000 to 250,000 clones, roughly 9.6% seen once. Post-sort purity exceeded 95% for all sorted populations. This clone was seen a few times. Antigen unknown. J is TRBJ1-1 and V is TRBV11-2, with D possibly TRBD1 on 5 matching bases. The sequenced sample was naive CD4+ T cells from blood. The TCR sequence derives from a woman between 18 and 29 years old in good health. The CDR3 DNA follows: TGTGCCAGCAGCCATTTCAGGGTACCTGAAGCTTTCTTT. Translated, it gives CASSHFRVPEAFF.